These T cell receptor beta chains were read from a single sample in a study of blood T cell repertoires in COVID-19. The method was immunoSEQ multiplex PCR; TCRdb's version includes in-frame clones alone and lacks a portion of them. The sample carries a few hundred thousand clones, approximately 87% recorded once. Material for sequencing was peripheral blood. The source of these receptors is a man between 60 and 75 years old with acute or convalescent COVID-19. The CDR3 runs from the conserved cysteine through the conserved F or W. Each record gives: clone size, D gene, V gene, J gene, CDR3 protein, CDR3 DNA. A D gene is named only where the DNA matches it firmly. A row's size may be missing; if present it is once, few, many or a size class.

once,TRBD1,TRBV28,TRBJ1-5,CASRQTGGNQPQHF,TGTGCCAGCAGACAGACAGGGGGTAATCAGCCCCAGCATTTT
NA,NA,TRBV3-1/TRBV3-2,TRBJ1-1,CASSQDWFWVDLGGSTEAFF,TGTGCCAGCAGCCAAGATTGGTTTTGGGTCGACCTTGGAGGGAGCACTGAAGCTTTCTTT
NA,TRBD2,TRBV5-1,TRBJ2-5,CASSFRLAGEVGQETQYF,TGCGCCAGCAGCTTCCGACTAGCGGGAGAGGTGGGACAAGAGACCCAGTACTTC
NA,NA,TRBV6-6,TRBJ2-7,CASLEAGNSYEQYF,TGTGCCAGCCTCGAGGCAGGGAACTCCTACGAGCAGTACTTC
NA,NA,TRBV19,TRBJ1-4,CASSSPPGAKFF,TGTGCCAGTAGTTCCCCACCGGGAGCAAAATTTTTT
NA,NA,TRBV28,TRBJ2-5,CASLGGPGRETQYF,TGTGCCAGCCTAGGAGGGCCGGGAAGAGAGACCCAGTACTTC
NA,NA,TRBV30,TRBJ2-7,CAWTFGGTAEQYF,TGTGCCTGGACCTTTGGTGGGACTGCAGAGCAGTACTTC
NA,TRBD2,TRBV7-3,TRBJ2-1,CASSLNGGRAYNEQFF,TGTGCCAGCAGCTTAAATGGCGGGAGGGCCTACAATGAGCAGTTCTTC
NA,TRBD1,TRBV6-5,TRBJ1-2,CATLQGAQYYGYTF,TGTGCCACTCTACAGGGGGCGCAGTACTATGGCTACACCTTC
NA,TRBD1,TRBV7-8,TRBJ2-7,CASSGDRAYEQYF,TGTGCCAGCAGCGGGGACAGGGCCTACGAGCAGTACTTC
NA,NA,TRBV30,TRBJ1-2,CAWSDNNGYTF,TGTGCCTGGAGCGACAACAATGGCTACACCTTC
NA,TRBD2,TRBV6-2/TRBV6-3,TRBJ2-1,CASSYLPGRESGNEQFF,TGTGCCAGCAGTTACCTACCCGGGCGGGAGAGTGGAAATGAGCAGTTCTTC
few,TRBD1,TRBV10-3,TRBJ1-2,CAISGTGQVYGYTF,TGTGCCATCAGTGGAACGGGACAGGTCTATGGCTACACCTTC
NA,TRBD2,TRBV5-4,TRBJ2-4,CASSLGSGRENIQYF,TGTGCCAGCAGCTTGGGTAGCGGGAGGGAAAACATTCAGTACTTC
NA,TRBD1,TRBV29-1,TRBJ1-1,CSVRQGDTEAFF,TGCAGCGTTAGACAGGGGGACACTGAAGCTTTCTTT
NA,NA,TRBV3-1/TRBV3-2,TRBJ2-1,CASSRAGTYYNEQFF,TGTGCCAGCAGCCGAGCCGGGACATACTACAATGAGCAGTTCTTC
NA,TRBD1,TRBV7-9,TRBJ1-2,CASSHPGGFGYTF,TGTGCCAGCAGCCATCCAGGGGGTTTTGGCTACACCTTC
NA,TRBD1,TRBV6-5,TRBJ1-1,CASSYTRGRGHTEAFF,TGTGCCAGCAGTTACACGAGAGGTAGGGGGCACACTGAAGCTTTCTTT
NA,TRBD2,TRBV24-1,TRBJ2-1,CATSDSTSGKENEQFF,TGTGCCACCAGTGATTCGACTAGCGGGAAGGAGAATGAGCAGTTCTTC
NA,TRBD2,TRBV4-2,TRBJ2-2,CASSLLAEATGELFF,TGTGCCAGCAGCCTACTAGCGGAGGCCACCGGGGAGCTGTTTTTT
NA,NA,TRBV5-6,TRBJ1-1,CASSLGGGVNTEAFF,TGTGCCAGCAGCTTGGGGGGCGGGGTGAACACTGAAGCTTTCTTT
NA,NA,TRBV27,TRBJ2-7,CASSFGRRNYEQYF,TGTGCCAGCAGTTTCGGAAGGCGGAACTACGAGCAGTACTTC